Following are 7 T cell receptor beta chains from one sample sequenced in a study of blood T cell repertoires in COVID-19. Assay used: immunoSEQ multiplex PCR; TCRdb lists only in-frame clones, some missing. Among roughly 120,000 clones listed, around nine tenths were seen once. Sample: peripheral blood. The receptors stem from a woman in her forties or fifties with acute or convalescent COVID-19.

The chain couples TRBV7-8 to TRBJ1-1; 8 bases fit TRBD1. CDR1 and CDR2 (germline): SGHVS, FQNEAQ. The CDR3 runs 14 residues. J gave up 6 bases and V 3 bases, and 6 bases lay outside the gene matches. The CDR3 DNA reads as TGTGCCAGCAGCTTTTCACAGGGGGACGCTGAAGCTTTCTTT. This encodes CASSFSQGDAEAFF.

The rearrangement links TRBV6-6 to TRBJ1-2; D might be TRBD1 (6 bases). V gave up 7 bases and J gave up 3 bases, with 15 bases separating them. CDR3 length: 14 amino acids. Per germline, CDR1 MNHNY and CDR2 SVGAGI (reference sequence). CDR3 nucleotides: TGTGCCAGCAATAAAATCAGGGGTGACTATGGCTACACCTTC. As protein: CASNKIRGDYGYTF.

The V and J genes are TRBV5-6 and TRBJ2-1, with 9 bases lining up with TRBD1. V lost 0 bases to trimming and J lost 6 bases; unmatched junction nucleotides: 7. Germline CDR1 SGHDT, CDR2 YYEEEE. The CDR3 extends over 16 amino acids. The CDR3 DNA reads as TGTGCCAGCAGCTTGGTCGGACAGGGGCGCGGCAATGAGCAGTTCTTC. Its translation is CASSLVGQGRGNEQFF.

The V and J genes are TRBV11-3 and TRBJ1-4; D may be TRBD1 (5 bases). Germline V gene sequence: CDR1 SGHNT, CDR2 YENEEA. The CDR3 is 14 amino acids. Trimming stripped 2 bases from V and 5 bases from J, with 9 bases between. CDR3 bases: TGTGCCAGCAGCTTACGGGGGGGAAATGAAAAACTGTTTTTT. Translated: CASSLRGGNEKLFF.

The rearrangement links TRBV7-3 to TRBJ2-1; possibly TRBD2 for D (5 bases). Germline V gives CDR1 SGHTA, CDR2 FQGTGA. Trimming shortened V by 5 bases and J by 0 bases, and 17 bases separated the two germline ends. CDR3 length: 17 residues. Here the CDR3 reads CASSPGRGRGSYNEQFF. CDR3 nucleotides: TGTGCCAGCAGCCCCGGAAGAGGACGGGGCTCCTACAATGAGCAGTTCTTC.

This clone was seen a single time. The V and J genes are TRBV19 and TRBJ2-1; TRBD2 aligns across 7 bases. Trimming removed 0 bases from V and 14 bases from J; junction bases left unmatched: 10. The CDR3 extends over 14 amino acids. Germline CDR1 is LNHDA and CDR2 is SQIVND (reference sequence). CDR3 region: CASSIDPSGTGEFF. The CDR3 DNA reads TGTGCCAGTAGTATAGATCCTAGCGGCACGGGGGAGTTCTTC. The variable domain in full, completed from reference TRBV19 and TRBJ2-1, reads DGGITQSPKYLFRKEGQNVTLSCEQNLNHDAMYWYRQDPGQGLRLIYYSQIVNDFQKGDIAEGYSVSREKKESFPLTVTSAQKNPTAFYLCASSIDPSGTGEFFGPGTRLTVL.

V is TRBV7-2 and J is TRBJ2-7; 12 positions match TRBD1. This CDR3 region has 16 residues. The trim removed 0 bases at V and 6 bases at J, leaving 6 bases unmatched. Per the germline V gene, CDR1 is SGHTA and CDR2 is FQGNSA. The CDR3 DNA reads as TGTGCCAGCAGCTTAGCGCCTGGGACAGGGGGCCGCGAGCAGTACTTC. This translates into CASSLAPGTGGREQYF.